The T cell receptor (beta chain) described here comes from a study of blood T cells in healthy people across ages. Across the whole study: Template switching picked up about one barcoded beta molecule for each two T cells.

This CDR3 has 19 residues. V gave up 1 base and J gave up 0 bases; unmatched junction bases: 7. The second PCR ran roughly 7 to 12 cycles with a sample-barcoded 5' primer and J-beta primers. TCRdb fed the 5' RACE reads into MiXCR, producing one record per CDR3 protein. The profile shows around 800,000 distinct CDR3 sequences, around 62% of them singletons. There were at least 5 micrograms of total RNA extracted from every sample. Study conclusions and caveats: Relative to aged donors, long-lived donors carried more naive CD4+ cells and displayed higher diversity.

Remarks on this clonotype: Antigen: not known.

Sequencing was carried out using blood. This sequence joins TRBV12-3 or TRBV12-4 and TRBJ2-3; TRBD2 matches at 13 bases. This TCR derives from a young man in good health. CDR3 loop: CASSLGGLAGVSSTDTQYF. In DNA, the CDR3 is TGTGCCAGCAGTTTAGGAGGACTAGCGGGGGTCTCTAGCACAGATACGCAGTATTTT.